The 27 T cell receptor beta chains given below trace back to one sample, sequenced in a study of blood T cell repertoires in COVID-19. Measured with immunoSEQ multiplex PCR; TCRdb has only the in-frame clones, and not every one. The table has around 140,000 clones, 88% seen once. The specimen sequenced was peripheral blood. The receptors originated from a man between 65 and 85 years old with active COVID-19.

CDR3 protein: CASSPLTGPINYGYTF. The CDR3 nucleotides read TGCGCCAGCAGCCCGCTTACAGGGCCCATTAACTATGGCTACACCTTC. The chain joins TRBV5-1 to TRBJ1-2, with D possibly being TRBD1 (6 bases). The CDR3 length is 16 residues. Germline lookup yields CDR1 SGHRS and CDR2 YFSETQ. Trimming took off 4 bases at V and 1 base at J, with 17 bases between the two ends.

The chain links TRBV27 to TRBJ1-1; 8 bases are shared with TRBD1. V gave up 7 bases and J gave up 1 base; unmatched junction bases: 8. This CDR3 has 15 residues. Germline values: CDR1 MNHEY, CDR2 SMNVEV (reference sequence). The DNA for the CDR3 is TGTGCCAGCACGAGAACAGGGGGGAAGAACACTGAAGCTTTCTTT. Residues: CASTRTGGKNTEAFF.

V gene TRBV18 combines with J gene TRBJ2-1, with a possible D match to TRBD2 (5 bases). V was trimmed by 4 bases and J by 5 bases, leaving 12 bases between them. The CDR3 has 14 residues. The V gene's germline CDR1 is KGHSH and CDR2 LQKENI. As DNA, the CDR3 is TGTGCCAGCTCACGACTGGACGGGAACAATGAGCAGTTCTTC. The encoded protein is CASSRLDGNNEQFF. Full variable domain (rest looked up from reference TRBV18 and TRBJ2-1): NAGVMQNPRHLVRRRGQEARLRCSPMKGHSHVYWYRQLPEEGLKFMVYLQKENIIDESGMPKERFSAEFPKEGPSILRIQQVVRGDSAAYFCASSRLDGNNEQFFGPGTRLTVL.

The V and J genes are TRBV19 and TRBJ2-5; D perhaps matches TRBD2 (6 bases). The germline gives CDR1 LNHDA, CDR2 SQIVND (reference sequence). The CDR3 runs to 13 residues. V gave up 5 bases and J gave up 1 base, with 8 bases separating them. The CDR3 here is CASSWDFQETQYF. CDR3 DNA: TGTGCCAGTAGTTGGGACTTCCAAGAGACCCAGTACTTC.

This clone was observed once. This CDR3 is CASSYRDSPLHF. The CDR3 DNA reads TGTGCCAGCAGTTACAGGGATTCACCCCTCCACTTT. V is TRBV27 and J is TRBJ1-6, with TRBD1 as a possible D gene (6 bases). The CDR3 sequence is 12 residues long. V was shortened by 4 bases and J by 8 bases, with 6 bases between the two germline ends. CDR1 and CDR2 (germline): MNHEY, SMNVEV (reference sequence).

This chain links TRBV4-2 with TRBJ1-2; D perhaps matches TRBD1 (6 bases). The CDR3 covers 17 residues. The V gene lost 3 bases and the J gene lost 4 bases, with 21 bases spanning the gap. Germline V gene sequence: CDR1 LGHNA, CDR2 YNFKEQ. The CDR3 region is CASSQVGDLRGIYGYTF. CDR3 coding DNA: TGTGCCAGCAGCCAGGTCGGGGATCTCAGGGGAATCTATGGCTACACCTTC.

The genes are TRBV5-1 and TRBJ2-7, with TRBD2 matching over 14 bases. V dropped 3 bases and J dropped 5; count of bases not matched to a gene: 7. Germline loops: CDR1 SGHRS, CDR2 YFSETQ. This CDR3 contains 16 residues. The CDR3 sequence: CASSSGTSGSGHEQYF. CDR3 in DNA: TGCGCCAGCAGCTCGGGGACTAGCGGGAGTGGGCACGAGCAGTACTTC.

J is TRBJ2-3 and V is TRBV7-2; 10 bases match TRBD2. The V and J ends lost 1 base and 6 bases, in that order; junction bases with no gene match: 10. The CDR3 totals 17 residues. Germline values: CDR1 SGHTA, CDR2 FQGNSA. The CDR3 is CASSLGRAGGPGDTQYF. The CDR3 nucleotides are TGTGCCAGCAGCTTAGGGCGAGCGGGAGGGCCGGGGGATACGCAGTATTTT.

The chain carries TRBV7-3 and TRBJ2-2; D is perhaps TRBD2 (5 bases). Germline values: CDR1 SGHTA, CDR2 FQGTGA. CDR3 length: 15 residues. Trimming removed 4 bases from V and 6 bases from J, with 15 bases in between. The CDR3: CASSSFNGDAGELFF. DNA of the CDR3: TGTGCCAGCAGCTCTTTCAACGGGGATGCCGGGGAGCTGTTTTTT. The variable domain in full, with the rest retrieved from reference TRBV7-3 and TRBJ2-2, is GAGVSQTPSNKVTEKGKYVELRCDPISGHTALYWYRQSLGQGPEFLIYFQGTGAADDSGLPNDRFFAVRPEGSVSTLKIQRTERGDSAVYLCASSSFNGDAGELFFGEGSRLTVL.

The gene calls are TRBV9 and TRBJ1-6; TRBD1 matches 7 bases. V lost 0 bases and J lost 9; bases outside the gene matches: 3. The V gene's germline CDR1 is SGDLS and CDR2 YYNGEE. CDR3 length: 14 amino acids. Written as DNA, the CDR3 is TGTGCCAGCAGCGTAGGAGGGGGCGGTTCACCCCTCCACTTT. As protein: CASSVGGGGSPLHF.

The chain couples TRBV5-1 to TRBJ2-2; 7 bases map to TRBD1. Germline CDR1 reads SGHRS; CDR2 reads YFSETQ. The CDR3 is made up of 14 amino acids. The ends lost 3 bases at V and 4 bases at J; junction bases unmatched: 3. The CDR3 region is CASSSGQLTGELFF. The DNA for the CDR3 is TGCGCCAGCAGCTCGGGACAGCTCACCGGGGAGCTGTTTTTT.

The chain joins TRBV2 to TRBJ1-1; D might be TRBD1 (5 bases). V was cut by 6 bases and J by 1 base, with 12 bases left in between. This CDR3 has 14 amino acids. The V gene's germline CDR1 is SNHLY and CDR2 FYNNEI. CDR3 nucleotide sequence: TGTGCCAGCAGGCTACAGGCGACGAACACTGAAGCTTTCTTT. Its translation: CASRLQATNTEAFF. Using reference TRBV2 and TRBJ1-1 for the parts outside the CDR3, the full variable domain is EPEVTQTPSHQVTQMGQEVILRCVPISNHLYFYWYRQILGQKVEFLVSFYNNEISEKSEIFDDQFSVERPDGSNFTLKIRSTKLEDSAMYFCASRLQATNTEAFFGQGTRLTVV.

This chain links TRBV5-6 with TRBJ2-7; D is perhaps TRBD2 (5 bases). This CDR3 contains 14 residues. Germline CDR1 is SGHDT and CDR2 is YYEEEE. V lost 2 bases, J lost 2 bases, and 11 bases lay in between. The CDR3 sequence: CASSFGGGPYEQYF. The DNA for the CDR3 is TGTGCCAGCAGCTTCGGCGGAGGCCCCTACGAGCAGTACTTC.

This clone appeared a single time. This chain uses TRBV19 with TRBJ2-1, with D possibly being TRBD1 (5 bases). The germline V gene encodes CDR1 LNHDA and CDR2 SQIVND (reference sequence). CDR3 length equals 16 residues. V was cut by 6 bases and J by 0 bases, with 15 bases left in between. In DNA, the CDR3 is TGTGCCAGTAGCCCCCAGGGCCGATCCTCCTACAATGAGCAGTTCTTC. Its protein product is CASSPQGRSSYNEQFF. The entire variable domain, with the rest obtained from reference TRBV19 and TRBJ2-1, is as follows: DGGITQSPKYLFRKEGQNVTLSCEQNLNHDAMYWYRQDPGQGLRLIYYSQIVNDFQKGDIAEGYSVSREKKESFPLTVTSAQKNPTAFYLCASSPQGRSSYNEQFFGPGTRLTVL.

This clone was recorded a few times. The chain carries TRBV27 and TRBJ2-7, with D possibly being TRBD2 (5 bases). Germline V gene sequence: CDR1 MNHEY, CDR2 SMNVEV (reference sequence). This CDR3 region has 13 residues. V gave up 5 bases and J gave up 5 bases, with 13 bases separating them. The CDR3 region is CASSRTAQDEQYF. CDR3 in DNA: TGTGCCAGCAGTCGGACTGCCCAGGACGAGCAGTACTTC.

The CDR3 loop is CASSAGLAGIYTQYF. The CDR3 bases are TGTGCCAGCAGTGCGGGACTAGCGGGAATATATACGCAGTATTTT. V and J are TRBV6-2 or TRBV6-3 and TRBJ2-3; the match to TRBD2 covers 13 bases. This CDR3 is built from 15 residues. CDR1 is MNHEY, CDR2 SVGEGT, per germline. Trimming cost V 5 bases and J 7 bases; bases outside gene matches: 6.

The chain uses TRBV7-9 and TRBJ1-1; D unresolved. Germline CDR1 is SEHNR and CDR2 is FQNEAQ (reference sequence). V lost 5 bases, J lost 5 bases, and 9 bases lay in between. The CDR3 is 12 residues long. The CDR3 region is CASSPRWTEAFF. CDR3 DNA: TGTGCCAGCAGCCCTAGGTGGACTGAAGCTTTCTTT.

The chain has TRBV4-1 and TRBJ2-7, with TRBD2 matching 7 bases. The CDR3 runs to 17 residues. Germline assignment: CDR1 MGHRA and CDR2 YSYEKL. J gave up 3 bases and V 0 bases, and 11 bases lay outside the gene matches. The CDR3 coding sequence is TGCGCCAGCAGCCAAGAAAAGGGAAGCGGGGCGGTCTACGAGCAGTACTTC. Protein product: CASSQEKGSGAVYEQYF.

In its sample, this clone was seen a few times. This chain links TRBV30 with TRBJ2-7; D call uncertain. Germline V lookup: CDR1 GTSNPN, CDR2 SVGIG (reference sequence). V gave up 0 bases and J gave up 1 base, with 7 bases separating them. CDR3 size: 13 residues. This CDR3 is CAWSVVASYEQYF. CDR3 nucleotide sequence: TGTGCCTGGAGTGTTGTGGCTTCCTACGAGCAGTACTTC.

V and J are TRBV20-1 and TRBJ1-2; 7 bases are a match to TRBD1. Germline V gives CDR1 DFQATT, CDR2 SNEGSKA (reference sequence). The CDR3 totals 11 residues. V lost 6 bases to trimming and J lost 4 bases; unmatched junction nucleotides: 2. CDR3 DNA: TGCAGTGCCCGACAGGGCTATGGCTACACCTTC. Protein: CSARQGYGYTF.

This chain uses TRBV5-1 with TRBJ1-2; perhaps TRBD1 as D (5 bases). The CDR3 sequence is 12 residues long. Germline loops: CDR1 SGHRS, CDR2 YFSETQ. Trimming removed 4 bases at V and 6 bases at J, with 10 bases between. The DNA for the CDR3 is TGCGCCAGCAGCGCGACAGTGGATGGCTACACCTTC. Translating it yields CASSATVDGYTF.

V and J are TRBV4-1 and TRBJ2-1, with 9 bases aligning to TRBD1. Germline V gene sequence: CDR1 MGHRA, CDR2 YSYEKL. The CDR3 is 18 amino acids. V shed 2 bases and J 1 base; nucleotides not matched to a gene: 9. The CDR3 sequence is CASSQPGNRGPSYNEQFF. As DNA, the CDR3 is TGCGCCAGCAGCCAACCAGGCAACAGGGGGCCATCCTACAATGAGCAGTTCTTC.

The V call is TRBV11-2, the J call TRBJ1-1; possibly TRBD1 for D (6 bases). CDR1 and CDR2 (germline): SGHAT, FQNNGV. V lost 2 bases and J lost 3, with 16 bases in between. The length of the CDR3 is 16 residues. CDR3 residues: CASSLFGQRPDTEAFF. DNA for the CDR3: TGTGCCAGCAGCTTATTTGGACAGCGGCCTGACACTGAAGCTTTCTTT.

This rearrangement joins TRBV19 to TRBJ2-1, with TRBD1 as a possible D gene (6 bases). The length of the CDR3 is 14 residues. Germline values: CDR1 LNHDA, CDR2 SQIVND (reference sequence). The germline V and J ends were trimmed by 9 bases and 4 bases, with 16 bases remaining between them. The DNA for the CDR3 is TGTGCCAGCACTTACGGGACACCTTACAATGAGCAGTTCTTC. Protein: CASTYGTPYNEQFF.

This clone was seen more than once but under ten times. This rearrangement joins TRBV24-1 to TRBJ1-5; a possible D gene is TRBD1 (6 bases). The V gene's germline CDR1 is KGHDR and CDR2 SFDVKD. This CDR3 is built from 15 residues. Trimming took off 2 bases at V and 3 bases at J, with 10 bases between the two ends. CDR3 nucleotide sequence: TGTGCCACCAGTGATTCGGACAGCTACAATCAGCCCCAGCATTTT. Residues: CATSDSDSYNQPQHF.

Only a few counts were recorded for this clone. The chain recombines TRBV7-9 with TRBJ2-7, with TRBD2 matching 7 bases. V was clipped by 2 bases and J by 0 bases; unmatched bases: 7. This CDR3 comprises 16 residues. Germline V gene data show CDR1 as SEHNR and CDR2 as FQNEAQ (reference sequence). CDR3 region: CASSLRNLADSYEQYF. The DNA of the CDR3 is TGTGCCAGCAGCTTAAGGAATCTAGCGGACTCCTACGAGCAGTACTTC.

The gene calls are TRBV6-5 and TRBJ2-5; 8 bases align to TRBD1. V was pared by 0 bases and J by 1 base, with 4 bases of the junction left unmatched. CDR1 is MNHEY, CDR2 SVGAGI, per germline. This CDR3 comprises 16 residues. CDR3 DNA: TGTGCCAGCAGTTACTCGACAGGGGCTATCCAAGAGACCCAGTACTTC. It is translated as CASSYSTGAIQETQYF.